The 6 T cell receptor beta chains in this list originate from one sample, sequenced in a study of CD8 T cells in ankylosing spondylitis. One entry per CDR3 protein, called by TCRdb with MiXCR from the 5' RACE reads. The sample gives some 120,000 distinct CDR3 sequences, roughly 13% of which show up once; about 3% is in the top ten. The specimen sequenced was blood, either unsorted or a sorted T cell fraction (not recorded which). The receptor source for this set is a female donor with ankylosing spondylitis or in good health (not recorded which).

About this clonotype itself: A much larger clonotype is one base distant, so this may be a read error. The chain has TRBV29-1 and TRBJ1-4; 9 bases are shared with TRBD1. This CDR3 spans 13 amino acids. Germline CDR1 reads SQVTM; CDR2 reads ANQGSEA. The trim removed 7 bases at V and 7 bases at J, leaving 7 bases unmatched. CDR3: CSAPWDRAEKLFF. Here the CDR3 DNA reads TGCAGCGCCCCCTGGGACAGGGCTGAAAAACTGTTTTTT.

This clonotype occurred many times. The gene calls are TRBV20-1 and TRBJ2-1; 10 nucleotides line up with TRBD2. CDR1 is DFQATT, CDR2 SNEGSKA, per germline (reference sequence). The CDR3 runs 16 residues. Losses at the gene ends were 0 bases for V and 0 bases for J; bases not matched to a gene: 2. The CDR3 loop reads CSARDPSGSSYNEQFF. For the CDR3, the DNA is TGCAGTGCTAGAGATCCTAGCGGGAGCTCCTACAATGAGCAGTTCTTC.

Many counts were recorded for this clonotype. V usage is TRBV5-1 and J usage is TRBJ1-3; D is ambiguous. V lost 4 bases, J lost 0 bases, and 14 bases lay in between. Germline assignment: CDR1 SGHRS and CDR2 YFSETQ. This CDR3 contains 16 residues. The chain's CDR3 is CASSPRQSGSGNTIYF. CDR3 sequence (DNA): TGCGCCAGCAGCCCAAGACAATCCGGCTCTGGAAACACCATATATTTT.

A word on this clonotype: Germline and junction disagree at one end, which may indicate a read error. The chain links TRBV6-1 to TRBJ2-1; D may correspond to TRBD1 or TRBD2 (5 bases each). The germline V gene has CDR1 MNHNS and CDR2 SASEGT. The CDR3 spans 13 residues. CDR3 DNA: TGTGCCAGCAGGCCTGAGGGGTACAATGTGCAGTTCTTC. It is translated as CASRPEGYNVQFF.

The sample holds a few counts of this clonotype. This chain links TRBV12-3 or TRBV12-4 with TRBJ2-2; D gene unclear. The germline V and J ends were trimmed by 5 bases and 4 bases, with 11 bases remaining between them. The CDR3 consists of 14 residues. CDR3 coding DNA: TGTGCCAGCAGTAACCTTTGGGGCACCGGGGAGCTGTTTTTT. Its protein is CASSNLWGTGELFF.

This clonotype was seen ten or more times. The chain joins TRBV3-1 to TRBJ2-2; no definite D call. In germline, CDR1 is LGHDT, CDR2 YNNKEL (reference sequence). The V and J ends lost 7 bases and 4 bases respectively, with 10 bases between them. The CDR3 runs to 13 residues. The CDR3 DNA follows: TGTGCCAGCACCGAAGTCGTCACCGGGGAGCTGTTTTTT. As protein: CASTEVVTGELFF.